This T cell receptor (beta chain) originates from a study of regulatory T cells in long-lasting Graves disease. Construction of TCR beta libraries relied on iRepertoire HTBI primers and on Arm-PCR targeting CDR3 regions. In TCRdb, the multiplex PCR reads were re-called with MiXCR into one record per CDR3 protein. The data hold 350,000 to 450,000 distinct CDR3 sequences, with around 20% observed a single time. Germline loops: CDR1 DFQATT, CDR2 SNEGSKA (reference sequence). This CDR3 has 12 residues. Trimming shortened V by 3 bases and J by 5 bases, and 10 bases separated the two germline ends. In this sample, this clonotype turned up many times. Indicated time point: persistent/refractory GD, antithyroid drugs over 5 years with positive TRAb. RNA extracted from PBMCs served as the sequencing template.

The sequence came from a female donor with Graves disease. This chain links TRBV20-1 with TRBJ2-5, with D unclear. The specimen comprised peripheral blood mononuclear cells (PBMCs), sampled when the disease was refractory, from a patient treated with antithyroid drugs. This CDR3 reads CSARDPAETQYF. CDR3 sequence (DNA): TGCAGTGCTAGGGACCCGGCCGAGACCCAGTACTTC.